Listed below are T cell receptor beta chains from one sample, sequenced in a study of CD8 T cells in ankylosing spondylitis. TCRdb analysed the 5' RACE reads with MiXCR anew, one entry per CDR3 protein. Of 200,000 to 300,000 distinct CDR3 sequences in the sample, about 11% were seen once. What was sequenced was blood, either unsorted or a sorted T cell fraction (not recorded which). These receptors were obtained from a male donor with ankylosing spondylitis or in good health (not recorded which). The CDR3 runs from the conserved cysteine through the conserved F or W. The D gene is left open where the match is weak. Size values are once, few and many counts, or a class for expanded clones, and some rows have none.

abundance	v_gene	d_gene	j_gene	CDR3aa	CDR3nt
many	TRBV10-3	TRBD2	TRBJ2-1	CAISGGLANNEQFF	TGTGCCATCAGCGGAGGACTAGCGAACAATGAGCAGTTCTTC
few	TRBV12-3/TRBV12-4	NA	TRBJ1-1	CASSWTGSPNTEAFF	TGTGCCAGCAGTTGGACGGGCTCACCGAACACTGAAGCTTTCTTT
few	TRBV11-3	NA	TRBJ2-7	CASSLRSGSEQYF	TGTGCCAGCAGCTTAAGATCGGGGTCCGAGCAGTACTTC
many	TRBV5-1	NA	TRBJ2-3	CASVEAGRTNTQYF	TGCGCCAGCGTGGAGGCAGGGCGCACCAATACGCAGTATTTT
many	TRBV12-3/TRBV12-4	NA	TRBJ2-1	CATAWGGPSYNEQFF	TGTGCCACCGCCTGGGGGGGCCCCTCCTACAATGAGCAGTTCTTC
many	TRBV12-3/TRBV12-4	TRBD1	TRBJ2-7	CASTDRGYLYEQYF	TGTGCCAGCACCGACAGGGGGTACCTCTACGAGCAGTACTTC
many	TRBV4-1	NA	TRBJ2-1	CASSQDPMGRLVNEQFF	TGCGCCAGCAGCCAAGATCCGATGGGGCGCCTCGTCAATGAGCAGTTCTTC
many	TRBV11-2	NA	TRBJ2-7	CASSLLGAYEQYF	TGTGCCAGCAGCCTCCTTGGGGCCTACGAGCAGTACTTC
many	TRBV12-3/TRBV12-4	TRBD1	TRBJ1-1	CASSTGGGTEAFF	TGTGCCAGCAGTACAGGGGGCGGCACTGAAGCTTTCTTT
many	TRBV4-2	NA	TRBJ2-7	CASSQERGLRYEQYF	TGTGCCAGCAGCCAAGAAAGGGGACTGAGGTACGAGCAGTACTTC
many	TRBV5-1	NA	TRBJ1-5	CASSLMADQPQHF	TGCGCCAGCAGCTTAATGGCGGATCAGCCCCAGCATTTT
many	TRBV30	NA	TRBJ2-6	CAWSVRGGANVLTF	TGTGCCTGGAGTGTCAGAGGTGGGGCCAACGTCCTGACTTTC
NA	TRBV2	NA	TRBJ1-5	CASRGRADRWANQPQHF	TGTGCCAGCAGGGGCCGGGCCGATCGATGGGCCAATCAGCCCCAGCATTTT
NA	TRBV6-2/TRBV6-3	NA	TRBJ2-6	CASSRDRPSGANVLTF	TGTGCCAGCAGTAGGGATAGACCCTCGGGGGCCAACGTCCTGACTTTC
NA	TRBV30	NA	TRBJ1-5	CAWSVRWDTSNQPQHF	TGTGCCTGGAGTGTACGTTGGGACACTAGCAATCAGCCCCAGCATTTT
many	TRBV11-2	NA	TRBJ2-1	CASSFDYSPSREQFF	TGTGCCAGCAGCTTCGACTACTCCCCATCTCGAGAGCAGTTCTTC
few	TRBV19	TRBD2	TRBJ2-1	CASRTERGRNNEQFF	TGTGCCAGTAGGACCGAGCGGGGGCGTAACAATGAGCAGTTCTTC
many	TRBV4-1	NA	TRBJ1-6	CASSQEGRGSPLHF	TGCGCCAGCAGCCAAGAGGGTAGGGGCTCACCCCTCCACTTT
many	TRBV15	TRBD1	TRBJ2-7	CATSRGPSRTGGDEQYF	TGTGCCACCAGCAGAGGACCGAGTCGGACAGGGGGCGACGAGCAGTACTTC
many	TRBV6-2/TRBV6-3	NA	TRBJ1-1	CASSYSLQPNTEAFF	TGTGCCAGCAGTTACTCTTTACAGCCTAACACTGAAGCTTTCTTT
NA	TRBV2	TRBD1	TRBJ2-5	CASTGQNQETQYF	TGTGCCAGCACGGGACAGAACCAAGAGACCCAGTACTTC
many	TRBV30	TRBD1	TRBJ1-1	CAWSGDRLAAEAFF	TGTGCCTGGAGCGGGGACAGGCTGGCGGCTGAAGCTTTCTTT
few	TRBV27	NA	TRBJ1-5	CASSLSKPGPQHF	TGTGCCAGCAGTTTATCGAAACCAGGGCCCCAGCATTTT
many	TRBV27	TRBD1	TRBJ2-3	CASSPTGTGGTDTQYF	TGTGCCAGCAGTCCGACCGGGACAGGGGGCACAGATACGCAGTATTTT
many	TRBV29-1	NA	TRBJ1-1	CSVIRRGNTEAFF	TGCAGCGTAATAAGGCGGGGGAACACTGAAGCTTTCTTT
NA	TRBV9	TRBD2	TRBJ2-1	CASSVAGGLASYEQFF	TGTGCCAGCAGCGTAGCCGGAGGACTAGCCTCTTATGAGCAGTTCTTC
many	TRBV20-1	NA	TRBJ2-7	CSARAVGVVKSYEQYF	TGCAGTGCTAGAGCGGTCGGGGTTGTGAAATCCTACGAGCAGTACTTC
many	TRBV30	NA	TRBJ2-7	CAWSVGPYEQYF	TGTGCCTGGAGTGTGGGACCCTACGAGCAGTACTTC
many	TRBV5-1	NA	TRBJ1-1	CASSRELGNTEAFF	TGCGCCAGCAGCCGAGAACTGGGGAACACTGAAGCTTTCTTT
many	TRBV5-1	NA	TRBJ1-2	CASSLDSHNYGYTF	TGCGCCAGCAGCTTGGACAGCCATAACTATGGCTACACCTTC
few	TRBV7-2	NA	TRBJ2-1	CASSIRESQFF	TGTGCCAGCAGCATCCGGGAGTCGCAGTTCTTC
NA	TRBV2	TRBD1	TRBJ1-6	CASSPGQQNSPLHF	TGTGCCAGCAGCCCGGGACAGCAAAATTCACCCCTCCACTTT
many	TRBV25-1	TRBD1	TRBJ1-2	CASSDRDRRLPHF	TGTGCCAGCAGTGACCGGGACAGACGCCTACCCCACTTC
NA	TRBV4-2	NA	TRBJ1-1	CASSQDFVRGSVTEAFF	TGTGCCAGCAGCCAAGATTTTGTGAGGGGCTCCGTGACTGAAGCTTTCTTT
NA	TRBV7-2	NA	TRBJ1-1	CASSYNTYTEAFF	TGTGCCAGCAGCTACAACACCTACACTGAAGCTTTCTTT
many	TRBV5-1	TRBD2	TRBJ2-1	CASSFKTSGRGNEQFF	TGCGCCAGCAGCTTTAAGACTAGCGGGAGAGGGAATGAGCAGTTCTTC
many	TRBV20-1	NA	TRBJ1-1	CSARRGPEAFF	TGCAGTGCCCGAAGGGGTCCTGAAGCTTTCTTT
once	TRBV5-1	TRBD2	TRBJ2-3	CVSGGTTAPSTDTQYF	TGCGTCAGCGGGGGAACGACTGCTCCTAGCACAGATACGCAGTATTTT
many	TRBV5-1	NA	TRBJ2-3	CASSWRTVGITDTQYF	TGCGCCAGCAGCTGGAGGACAGTTGGGATCACAGATACGCAGTATTTT
many	TRBV20-1	NA	TRBJ1-1	CSASLGKEGKETEAFF	TGCAGTGCTAGCCTCGGGAAGGAGGGTAAGGAGACTGAAGCTTTCTTT
many	TRBV20-1	NA	TRBJ2-7	CSASRDYEQYF	TGCAGTGCCTCTCGGGACTACGAGCAGTACTTC
many	TRBV27	NA	TRBJ1-4	CASSSQTGSTNEKLFF	TGTGCCAGCAGCTCCCAGACTGGATCAACTAATGAAAAACTGTTTTTT
many	TRBV27	TRBD1	TRBJ1-2	CASSPWDRSKGYTF	TGTGCCAGCAGTCCGTGGGACAGATCGAAGGGCTACACCTTC
many	TRBV12-3/TRBV12-4	NA	TRBJ2-4	CASSFRWQDSLAKNIQYF	TGTGCCAGCAGTTTCCGGTGGCAAGACAGTCTAGCCAAAAACATTCAGTACTTC
many	TRBV12-3/TRBV12-4	TRBD2	TRBJ2-3	CASSSRGAPTDTQYF	TGTGCCAGCAGTTCGCGGGGGGCTCCCACAGATACGCAGTATTTT
many	TRBV27	TRBD2	TRBJ2-7	CASSLSYGGDYGQYF	TGTGCCAGCAGTTTAAGTTACGGCGGGGACTACGGGCAGTACTTC
NA	TRBV6-1	NA	TRBJ2-7	CASSPFRGSYEQYF	TGTGCCAGCAGTCCATTCAGGGGCTCCTACGAGCAGTACTTC
NA	TRBV7-2	TRBD1	TRBJ1-5	CASVKDRAEQPQHF	TGTGCCAGCGTAAAAGACAGGGCGGAACAGCCCCAGCATTTT
many	TRBV15	TRBD2	TRBJ2-2	CATSRAGVAGGPKAGELFF	TGTGCCACCAGCAGAGCCGGGGTAGCGGGAGGGCCGAAGGCCGGGGAGCTGTTTTTT
many	TRBV13	TRBD1	TRBJ1-1	CASSLGLTGGQVNTEAFF	TGTGCCAGCAGCTTAGGGCTCACAGGGGGCCAGGTGAACACTGAAGCTTTCTTT
many	TRBV6-1	TRBD2	TRBJ2-1	CASSEFSGRYRNEQFF	TGTGCCAGCAGTGAATTTAGCGGGAGGTATAGGAATGAGCAGTTCTTC
NA	TRBV27	TRBD1	TRBJ1-1	CASSFLDRLNTEAFF	TGTGCCAGCAGTTTTTTGGACAGGTTGAACACTGAAGCTTTCTTT
NA	TRBV10-3	TRBD1	TRBJ2-1	CAIRPGQVENEQFF	TGTGCCATCAGACCGGGACAGGTTGAGAATGAGCAGTTCTTC
NA	TRBV5-6	NA	TRBJ2-7	CASSQIVWGPYEQYF	TGTGCCAGTAGCCAAATTGTATGGGGCCCCTACGAGCAGTACTTC